Below, 17 T cell receptor beta chains from the same sample are listed, as sequenced in a study of cytomegalovirus exposure and HLA in healthy donors. Both 60 Vbeta primers and 13 Jbeta primers went into the PCR. Measured with immunoSEQ multiplex PCR; TCRdb has only the in-frame clones, and not every one. This specimen shows approximately 130,000 clones; the ten leading clones hold roughly 2%. Input material: PBMCs. These receptors were taken from a woman aged 55-75 years in good health and CMV-seronegative.

The V call is TRBV27, the J call TRBJ2-1; TRBD1 matches 11 bases. This CDR3 spans 16 amino acids. CDR1 is MNHEY, CDR2 SMNVEV, per germline (reference sequence). V trimming: 6 bases; J trimming: 8 bases; junction bases outside the gene matches: 12. The CDR3 reads CASSGLRTGGPYEQFF. DNA for the CDR3: TGTGCCAGCAGCGGACTTCGGACAGGGGGCCCTTATGAGCAGTTCTTC.

The chain's CDR3 is CASSFVAGGLKETQYF. The CDR3, as DNA: TGTGCCAGCAGTTTTGTAGCGGGGGGGCTTAAAGAGACCCAGTACTTC. V is TRBV27 and J is TRBJ2-5, with 11 bases aligning to TRBD2. V trimming: 3 bases; J trimming: 3 bases; junction bases outside the gene matches: 6. Germline V gene data show CDR1 as MNHEY and CDR2 as SMNVEV (reference sequence). This CDR3 is built from 16 residues.

The V gene is TRBV2, the J gene TRBJ2-7, with TRBD1 matching over 8 bases. This CDR3 has 14 amino acids. The V and J ends lost 7 bases and 0 bases, in that order; junction bases with no gene match: 5. CDR1 is SNHLY and CDR2 is FYNNEI in the germline V gene. The CDR3 bases are TGTGCCAGCATGAGGGGACAGGACTCCTACGAGCAGTACTTC. Its protein is CASMRGQDSYEQYF. Combining the CDR3 with reference TRBV2 and TRBJ2-7 gives the whole variable domain EPEVTQTPSHQVTQMGQEVILRCVPISNHLYFYWYRQILGQKVEFLVSFYNNEISEKSEIFDDQFSVERPDGSNFTLKIRSTKLEDSAMYFCASMRGQDSYEQYFGPGTRLTVT.

This chain uses TRBV10-3 with TRBJ2-7; 9 bases map to TRBD1. Germline V gene data show CDR1 as ENHRY and CDR2 as SYGVKD. V was clipped by 2 bases and J by 2 bases; unmatched bases: 1. The CDR3 has 14 amino acids. CDR3: CAISERQGAYEQYF. DNA of the CDR3: TGTGCCATCAGTGAGCGACAGGGGGCCTACGAGCAGTACTTC.

The chain joins TRBV19 to TRBJ2-1; 7 bases fit TRBD2. The CDR3 extends over 15 amino acids. The J segment lost 4 bases and the V segment lost 0 bases, leaving 3 bases of the junction unmatched. CDR1 and CDR2 from the germline V gene are LNHDA and SQIVND (reference sequence). CDR3 loop: CASSIDGTNYNEQFF. Here the CDR3 DNA reads TGTGCCAGTAGTATAGATGGGACTAATTACAATGAGCAGTTCTTC.

The chain is built from TRBV2 and TRBJ1-5; 8 bases agree with TRBD1. The CDR3 covers 13 residues. CDR1 is SNHLY and CDR2 is FYNNEI in the germline V gene. Trimming removed 6 bases from V and 6 bases from J; junction bases left unmatched: 4. The CDR3, as DNA: TGTGCCAGCAGAGCAGGGGGCGCTCAGCCCCAGCATTTT. The encoded protein is CASRAGGAQPQHF.

The chain couples TRBV5-1 to TRBJ1-1; 8 nucleotides align to TRBD1. CDR1 is SGHRS and CDR2 is YFSETQ in the germline V gene. The CDR3 contains 13 residues. V lost 4 bases to trimming and J lost 3 bases; unmatched junction nucleotides: 2. The CDR3 region is CASSATGDTEAFF. The CDR3 region has the DNA TGCGCCAGCAGCGCGACAGGGGACACTGAAGCTTTCTTT.

About this clone: The junction differs from germline at one of its ends, possibly a read error. This chain uses TRBV19 with TRBJ1-2, with a weak D call TRBD1 (6 bases). Germline V gene data show CDR1 as LNHDA and CDR2 as SQIVND (reference sequence). This CDR3 has 16 amino acids. CDR3 sequence (DNA): TGTGCCAGTAAGACCCCGGGCAGGGGAAACAACTATGGCTACGCCTTC. Translating it yields CASKTPGRGNNYGYAF.

The chain combines TRBV7-9 with TRBJ2-5; 11 bases agree with TRBD2. This CDR3 has 14 amino acids. Germline CDR1 SEHNR, CDR2 FQNEAQ (reference sequence). Trimming at V came to 5 bases and at J to 4 bases, leaving 3 bases not matched to a gene. This CDR3 reads CASSNTSGGETQYF. DNA of the CDR3: TGTGCCAGCAGCAACACTAGCGGGGGAGAGACCCAGTACTTC.

The gene calls are TRBV6-6 and TRBJ1-3, with TRBD1 as a possible D gene (6 bases). Germline values: CDR1 MNHNY, CDR2 SVGAGI (reference sequence). CDR3 size: 14 residues. The V gene lost 5 bases and the J gene lost 6 bases, with 14 bases spanning the gap. For the CDR3, the DNA is TGTGCCAGCAGTGTTCCGGGACACCAAAACACCATATATTTT. Its protein is CASSVPGHQNTIYF.

The chain couples TRBV28 to TRBJ2-1; D gene unclear. V was pared by 0 bases and J by 5 bases, with 5 bases between. From germline, CDR1 is MDHEN and CDR2 SYDVKM. The CDR3 consists of 13 residues. CDR3 nucleotide sequence: TGTGCCAGCAGTTTATGGTCAGACAATGAGCAGTTCTTC. This translates into CASSLWSDNEQFF. Full variable domain (missing parts from reference TRBV28 and TRBJ2-1): DVKVTQSSRYLVKRTGEKVFLECVQDMDHENMFWYRQDPGLGLRLIYFSYDVKMKEKGDIPEGYSVSREKKERFSLILESASTNQTSMYLCASSLWSDNEQFFGPGTRLTVL.

The V and J genes are TRBV7-9 and TRBJ1-2, with 10 bases that match TRBD1. The J segment lost 5 bases and the V segment lost 1 base, leaving 4 bases of the junction unmatched. Germline V lookup: CDR1 SEHNR, CDR2 FQNEAQ (reference sequence). The CDR3 runs 15 residues. In DNA, the CDR3 is TGTGCCAGCAGCTTAGAGGGACAGGGGATTTATGGCTACACCTTC. Translation gives CASSLEGQGIYGYTF. The full variable domain, completed using reference TRBV7-9 and TRBJ1-2, is DTGVSQNPRHKITKRGQNVTFRCDPISEHNRLYWYRQTLGQGPEFLTYFQNEAQLEKSRLLSDRFSAERPKGSFSTLEIQRTEQGDSAMYLCASSLEGQGIYGYTFGSGTRLTVV.

CDR3 protein: CASSGFSGRTSKLSYNEQFF. In DNA form, the CDR3 reads TGTGCCAGCAGTGGTTTTAGCGGGAGGACCTCCAAACTTTCCTACAATGAGCAGTTCTTC. This chain links TRBV2 with TRBJ2-1, with 10 nucleotides matching TRBD2. The CDR3 spans 20 residues. Losses at the gene ends were 4 bases for V and 1 base for J; bases not matched to a gene: 16. Per the germline V gene, CDR1 is SNHLY and CDR2 is FYNNEI.

The rearrangement joins TRBV29-1 to TRBJ2-5, with TRBD1 as a possible D gene (6 bases). This CDR3 has 15 amino acids. Between the trimmed V and J ends, which lost 0 bases and 5 bases, there was a span of 16 bases. Looked up from germline, CDR1 is SQVTM and CDR2 is ANQGSEA. In DNA, the CDR3 is TGCAGCGTTGAAGATTACAGCCAGGGGAGCGAGACCCAGTACTTC. It is translated as CSVEDYSQGSETQYF. The whole variable domain, remainder taken from reference TRBV29-1 and TRBJ2-5, is SAVISQKPSRDICQRGTSLTIQCQVDSQVTMMFWYRQQPGQSLTLIATANQGSEATYESGFVIDKFPISRPNLTFSTLTVSNMSPEDSSIYLCSVEDYSQGSETQYFGPGTRLLVL.

The J gene is TRBJ2-2, the V gene TRBV5-1, with a possible D match to TRBD1 (6 bases). From germline, CDR1 is SGHRS and CDR2 YFSETQ. CDR3 size: 15 residues. V was clipped by 7 bases and J by 3 bases, with 16 bases between them. CDR3 amino acids: CASGGGFADTGELFF. CDR3 bases: TGCGCCAGCGGGGGCGGATTTGCGGACACCGGGGAGCTGTTTTTT.

The rearrangement joins TRBV27 to TRBJ2-5, with 8 bases identical to TRBD2. This CDR3 comprises 17 residues. In germline, CDR1 is MNHEY, CDR2 SMNVEV (reference sequence). V was clipped by 1 base and J by 5 bases; unmatched bases: 12. CDR3 DNA: TGTGCCAGCAGTTTATACGGTAGCGGGGAGGGAAAGGAGACCCAGTACTTC. Its translation is CASSLYGSGEGKETQYF.

The rearrangement links TRBV5-1 to TRBJ1-1; possibly TRBD1 for D (5 bases). Trimming took off 3 bases at V and 1 base at J, with 13 bases between the two ends. Germline V gene lookup returns CDR1 SGHRS and CDR2 YFSETQ. The CDR3 contains 15 residues. The chain's CDR3 is CASSSTLTANTEAFF. The CDR3 DNA is TGCGCCAGCAGCTCAACCCTGACAGCGAACACTGAAGCTTTCTTT.